The text below deals with one T cell receptor beta chain. Seattle researchers signed up patients amid active infection and tracked them longitudinally. The ends lost 0 bases at V and 8 bases at J; junction bases unmatched: 10. Germline V gene data show CDR1 as SGDLS and CDR2 as YYNGEE. The CDR3 is 17 amino acids. The entry originates in a study of blood T cell repertoires in COVID-19. Produced via immunoSEQ multiplex PCR; TCRdb's table is partial and in-frame only. The sample shows almost 200,000 clones, around four fifths of them seen only once. The sequenced material came from peripheral blood. The J gene is TRBJ1-4, the V gene TRBV9, with 10 positions matching TRBD1. This TCR derives from a man aged 55-75 years with COVID-19, enrolled during active disease. CDR3: CASSVGVSGQGREKLFF. The CDR3 DNA reads as TGTGCCAGCAGCGTAGGTGTATCGGGACAGGGGCGGGAAAAACTGTTTTTT.